This entry lists 7 T cell receptor beta chains sequenced from one sample in a study of blood T cells in healthy people across ages. The use of a sample-barcoded 5' primer and a J-beta primer mix characterized a second PCR of roughly 6 to 11 cycles. TCRdb processed the 5' RACE reads anew with MiXCR; each CDR3 protein has one entry. Among roughly 2 million distinct CDR3 sequences listed, less than 50% were seen once. Sequencing input: blood. These receptors originate from a woman aged 40 to 49 in good health.

The V and J genes are TRBV5-1 and TRBJ2-1; 13 bases are a match to TRBD2. The CDR3 is 17 amino acids. From germline, CDR1 is SGHRS and CDR2 YFSETQ. V shed 2 bases, J shed 8 bases, and the junction held 10 bases outside the gene matches. CDR3 nucleotides: TGCGCCAGCAGCTTAGTCGGGACTAGCGGGGTTATGGATGAGCAGTTCTTC. As protein: CASSLVGTSGVMDEQFF.

The V and J genes are TRBV27 and TRBJ2-3; 7 positions agree with TRBD2. Germline lookup yields CDR1 MNHEY and CDR2 SMNVEV (reference sequence). This CDR3 spans 13 amino acids. V shed 7 bases, J shed 5 bases, and the junction held 6 bases outside the gene matches. In DNA, the CDR3 is TGTGCCAGCACCGCAGGGAGGGGAGATACGCAGTATTTT. Amino acids: CASTAGRGDTQYF.

This clonotype was counted between two and nine times. This chain joins TRBV7-2 and TRBJ2-5, with unresolved D. This CDR3 contains 13 residues. Germline V gives CDR1 SGHTA, CDR2 FQGNSA. V was trimmed by 6 bases and J by 10 bases, leaving 18 bases between them. Here the CDR3 DNA reads TGTGCCAGCAGGGACGGACCACAACTCCACCAGTACTTC. Protein product: CASRDGPQLHQYF.

This clonotype was observed a few times. The chain joins TRBV18 to TRBJ2-5; D is unclear. From germline, CDR1 is KGHSH and CDR2 LQKENI. The CDR3 length is 13 residues. V shed 2 bases and J shed 5 bases, with 9 bases lying between them. The CDR3 DNA reads TGTGCCAGCTCACCATCCCTCGGTGAGACCCAGTACTTC. This gives the protein CASSPSLGETQYF.

This rearrangement joins TRBV5-5 to TRBJ2-1; no clear D. The CDR3 totals 19 residues. V dropped 1 base and J dropped 8 bases, with 28 bases sitting between them. Germline lookup yields CDR1 SGHKS and CDR2 YYEKEE (reference sequence). The CDR3 region is CASSLTILTTGSRGDEQFF. CDR3 nucleotides: TGTGCCAGCAGCTTGACGATACTTACGACGGGCAGCCGAGGAGATGAGCAGTTCTTC.

The chain combines TRBV5-1 with TRBJ1-4; D possibly corresponds to TRBD1 (5 bases). The CDR3 sequence is 15 residues long. Germline V CDR1 and CDR2: SGHRS, YFSETQ. The V gene lost 3 bases and the J gene lost 3 bases, with 12 bases spanning the gap. The CDR3 loop is CASSSWGGSNEKLFF. CDR3 nucleotide sequence: TGCGCCAGCAGCTCCTGGGGGGGTTCTAATGAAAAACTGTTTTTT.

This rearrangement joins TRBV20-1 to TRBJ2-7; D is unclear. The CDR3 consists of 11 residues. Germline V gene sequence: CDR1 DFQATT, CDR2 SNEGSKA (reference sequence). V was shortened by 3 bases and J by 9 bases, with 12 bases between the two germline ends. The CDR3 DNA follows: TGCAGTGCTAGGAACCCCAAAGGGCAGTACTTC. This sequence encodes CSARNPKGQYF.